A selection of T cell receptor beta chains follows, all from one sample in a study of blood T cells in healthy people across ages. TCRdb re-analysed the 5' RACE reads in MiXCR, keeping a single row per CDR3 protein. The data show about 1,800,000 distinct CDR3 sequences, approximately 30% seen once. Sample: blood. These TCRs come from a woman younger than 45 in good health. The CDR3 runs from the conserved cysteine through the conserved F or W. Each record gives: J gene, clone size, D gene, V gene, CDR3 DNA, CDR3 protein. A D gene is named only where the DNA matches it firmly. Clone size appears in some rows only: once, few, many, or a class for an expanded clone.

>TRBJ2-2|.|TRBD1|TRBV5-5
TGTGCCAGCAGTCCTAGCCGACAGGGCACCGGGGAGCTGTTTTTT
CASSPSRQGTGELFF
>TRBJ2-5|few|TRBD1|TRBV29-1
TGCAGCGTGACGGGGACAGAGTCTACGGAGACCCAGTACTTC
CSVTGTESTETQYF
>TRBJ2-1|.|.|TRBV29-1
TGCAGCGTTGCGGGGGACAATGAGCAGTTCTTC
CSVAGDNEQFF
>TRBJ2-5|once|.|TRBV12-3/TRBV12-4
TGTGCCAGCATGAGGATCGGGGGAGAAGAGACCCAGTACTTC
CASMRIGGEETQYF
>TRBJ2-4|.|.|TRBV20-1
TGCAGTGCTAGAGATGGGATAGCGATAGCCAAAAACATTCAGTACTTC
CSARDGIAIAKNIQYF
>TRBJ2-7|.|.|TRBV3-1
TGTGCCAGCAGCCAGCGGGGAGAGTGCTACGAGCAGTACTTC
CASSQRGECYEQYF
>TRBJ2-5|few|TRBD2|TRBV7-2
TGTGCCAGCACCCTAGCGGGAGGCTTCCAAGAGACCCAGTACTTC
CASTLAGGFQETQYF
>TRBJ1-6|few|.|TRBV4-1
TGCGCCAGCAGCCAAGTTGCAGTAACCAGCTCCTATAATTCACCCCTCCACTTT
CASSQVAVTSSYNSPLHF
>TRBJ1-5|.|TRBD1|TRBV16
TGTGCCAGCAGCCTTATCACAGGGGTGGGTCAGCCCCAGCATTTT
CASSLITGVGQPQHF
>TRBJ2-1|many|TRBD2|TRBV4-3
TGCGCCAGCAGCCAAGGACTAGCGGGGGACAATGAGCAGTTCTTC
CASSQGLAGDNEQFF
>TRBJ2-7|many|.|TRBV9
TGTGCCAGCAGCGTCACTCCAGGGTCCTACGAGCAGTACTTC
CASSVTPGSYEQYF
>TRBJ2-1|few|TRBD2|TRBV20-1
TGCAGTGCTAGAGATGCAGCGGGGTCGGGATACGATGAGCAGTTCTTC
CSARDAAGSGYDEQFF
>TRBJ2-2|.|.|TRBV5-1
TGCGCCAGCAGCTCACATAGCGGTAACACCGGGGAGCTGTTTTTT
CASSSHSGNTGELFF
>TRBJ2-2|.|.|TRBV27
TGTGCCAGCAGAAAGGACTTGGACGGGGAGCGGTTTTTT
CASRKDLDGERFF
>TRBJ2-7|many|TRBD2|TRBV29-1
TGCAGCGTAGCACAAAGACTAGCGGACACCTACGAGCAGTACTTC
CSVAQRLADTYEQYF
>TRBJ1-5|.|.|TRBV6-1
TGTGCCAGCAGTGACTACTTGGCAGGGAAACAGCCCCAGCATTTT
CASSDYLAGKQPQHF
>TRBJ2-1|.|TRBD2|TRBV2
TGTGCCAGCAGTGTAGAGCGGGATCTTGAGCAGTTCTTC
CASSVERDLEQFF
>TRBJ2-1|few|TRBD2|TRBV6-5
TGTGCCAGCAGCCGCTTCGGGACTAGTAACGGTGAGCAGTTCTTC
CASSRFGTSNGEQFF
>TRBJ2-3|once|TRBD2|TRBV6-2/TRBV6-3
TGTGCCAGCAGAGACGGGACTAGCGGGGGAGATGCGCAGTATTTT
CASRDGTSGGDAQYF
>TRBJ2-3|few|.|TRBV11-2
TGTGCCAGCAGCAGACTAGTAGCTACGCAGTATTTT
CASSRLVATQYF
>TRBJ2-4|.|.|TRBV9
TGTGCCAGCAGCGTAGACGGGCGGGACAAAAACATTCAGTACTTC
CASSVDGRDKNIQYF
>TRBJ1-5|.|.|TRBV30
TGTGCCTGGAGTGAGGGGCCTGGTCTGGGACAGCCCCAGCATTTT
CAWSEGPGLGQPQHF
>TRBJ1-2|once|.|TRBV5-1
TGCGCCAGCAGCCCCAGGGGAAATGCCTATGGCTACACCTTC
CASSPRGNAYGYTF
>TRBJ1-2|.|.|TRBV5-1
TGCGCCAGCAGCTTTGTTGGCAGAGTTAACTATGGCTACACCTTC
CASSFVGRVNYGYTF
>TRBJ2-7|many|.|TRBV4-1
TGCGCCAGCAGCCAAGAGGCAGGACCAAACTCCTACGAGCAGTACTTC
CASSQEAGPNSYEQYF
>TRBJ1-2|few|.|TRBV7-2
TGTGCCAGCAGCTTGGCCTCGACTCGCCGCTATGGCTACACCTTC
CASSLASTRRYGYTF
>TRBJ2-1|many|.|TRBV27
TGTGCCAGCAGGACTGATCTTACGTACAATGAGCAGTTCTTC
CASRTDLTYNEQFF
>TRBJ2-4|few|.|TRBV20-1
TGCAGCTCCCCGGCGGATGTAGCCAAAAACATTCAGTACTTC
CSSPADVAKNIQYF
>TRBJ2-1|.|.|TRBV29-1
TGCAGCGTTCTTGACGGGGCAATTGAGACCCAGTTCTTC
CSVLDGAIETQFF
>TRBJ2-1|few|.|TRBV24-1
TGTGCCACCAGTGGATTGGGGTCCGGCCCCGATGAGCAGTTCTTC
CATSGLGSGPDEQFF
>TRBJ2-1|many|TRBD2|TRBV29-1
TGCAGTATAAGGGGCGGGGGCTCCTACAATGAGCAGTTCTTC
CSIRGGGSYNEQFF
>TRBJ1-5|.|.|TRBV2
TGTGCCAACAGTGACGGGCAGAATAGCAATCAGCCCCAGCATTTT
CANSDGQNSNQPQHF
>TRBJ2-5|.|.|TRBV14
TGTGCCAGCAGTCGTCAGGGGCCGCAGACCCAGTACTTC
CASSRQGPQTQYF
>TRBJ2-4|.|TRBD1|TRBV12-3/TRBV12-4
TGTGCCAGCAGTGGGACAGGGGGACCCAAAAACATTCAGTACTTC
CASSGTGGPKNIQYF
>TRBJ1-1|.|TRBD1|TRBV12-3/TRBV12-4
TGTGCCTGCAGTCCTGACAGGGGGCCCACTGAAGCTTTCTTT
CACSPDRGPTEAFF
>TRBJ2-3|few|TRBD2|TRBV5-1
TGCGCCAGCCGTCGGGCAGCGGGGGGCCCAGATACGCAGTATTTT
CASRRAAGGPDTQYF
>TRBJ1-1|.|.|TRBV20-1
TGCAGTGCCCTGACGGGGAAGGACACTGAAGCTTTCTTT
CSALTGKDTEAFF
>TRBJ1-5|few|TRBD1|TRBV6-4
TGTGCCAGCAGTCAGGACAGGGGGGAAAATCAGCCCCAGCATTTT
CASSQDRGENQPQHF
>TRBJ2-2|.|.|TRBV7-9
TGTGCCAGCAGCCCCGGGACACCTAACACCGGGGAGCTGTTTTTT
CASSPGTPNTGELFF
>TRBJ2-1|.|.|TRBV13
TGTGCCAGCAGCCCCCGTTTCGATAAGCAGTTCTTC
CASSPRFDKQFF
>TRBJ1-2|few|.|TRBV28
TGTGCCAGCAGTTTGCGGGGGCCAAGCTATGGCTACACCTTC
CASSLRGPSYGYTF
>TRBJ1-2|few|.|TRBV27
TGTGCCAGCAGTTCCAGGAGTACAGGGAACTATGGCTACACCTTC
CASSSRSTGNYGYTF